This paragraph reports one T cell receptor (beta chain). Its antigen is currently unknown. This entry is derived from a study of identical twins. Study-level findings and limits: Cord blood beta clonotypes that were abundant carried fewer insertions, and memory repertoires showed no such trend.

Healthy Caucasians, and only they, were the donors. Germline V gives CDR1 MNHEY, CDR2 SMNVEV (reference sequence). The CDR3 runs 14 residues. The germline V and J ends were trimmed by 4 bases and 4 bases, with 14 bases remaining between them. Each CDR3 protein gets one entry after TCRdb re-called the 5' RACE reads with MiXCR. The sample lists about 690,000 distinct CDR3 sequences, roughly 6% seen once, with roughly 1.6% in the top ten. Sequencing was performed on naive T cells sorted from blood. The TCR sequence derives from a man aged 18 to 29 in good health. V usage is TRBV27 and J usage is TRBJ2-7; no clear D gene. The chain's CDR3 is CASSSPEKLYEQYF. DNA of the CDR3: TGTGCCAGCAGTTCCCCCGAGAAACTTTACGAGCAGTACTTC.